This entry lists 9 T cell receptor beta chains sequenced from one sample in a study of cytomegalovirus exposure and HLA in healthy donors. The PCR ran on 60 Vbeta and 13 Jbeta primers. Measured with immunoSEQ multiplex PCR; TCRdb has only the in-frame clones, and not every one. The repertoire holds some 130,000 clones, with 65% to 70% as singletons. Sequencing was performed on PBMCs. The source is a human donor in good health.

The rearrangement links TRBV7-2 to TRBJ2-7, with 12 bases lining up with TRBD2. This CDR3 contains 15 residues. J gave up 5 bases and V 3 bases, and 5 bases lay outside the gene matches. The germline gives CDR1 SGHTA, CDR2 FQGNSA. CDR3 DNA sequence: TGTGCCAGCAGCTTTCGACTAGCGGGAGTTGACGAGCAGTACTTC. Protein: CASSFRLAGVDEQYF.

V is TRBV25-1 and J is TRBJ1-2; the match to TRBD1 covers 7 bases. Per germline, CDR1 MGHDK and CDR2 SYGVNS. With V trimmed by 3 bases and J by 8 bases, 6 bases remained unmatched. The CDR3 loop spans 13 amino acids. For the CDR3, the DNA is TGTGCCAGCAGTGACAGGGGGGCATACGGCTACACCTTC. The encoded protein is CASSDRGAYGYTF.

The CDR3 DNA follows: TGTGCCAGCAGCCCGTCCAGGGTGGGGACACCCACCTTC. It is translated as CASSPSRVGTPTF. This chain uses TRBV11-2 with TRBJ1-2; D is perhaps TRBD1 (6 bases). The CDR3 length is 13 residues. Germline V CDR1 and CDR2: SGHAT, FQNNGV. Trimming cost V 5 bases and J 13 bases, with 20 bases left between them. Full variable domain (remainder filled in from reference TRBV11-2 and TRBJ1-2): EAGVAQSPRYKIIEKRQSVAFWCNPISGHATLYWYQQILGQGPKLLIQFQNNGVVDDSQLPKDRFSAERLKGVDSTLKIQPAKLEDSAVYLCASSPSRVGTPTFGSGTRLTVV.

The V and J genes are TRBV14 and TRBJ2-7; no clear D. CDR3 length: 11 residues. Germline loops: CDR1 SGHDN, CDR2 FVKESK. The V end lost 4 bases, the J end lost 3 bases, and 4 bases lay between the germline ends. The CDR3 DNA follows: TGTGCCAGCAGCCTTCACTACGAGCAGTACTTC. It specifies CASSLHYEQYF.

This clone was counted between two and nine times. V usage is TRBV27 and J usage is TRBJ1-1, with D possibly being TRBD1 (6 bases). V was clipped by 10 bases and J by 1 base, with 22 bases between them. The CDR3 length is 16 residues. Germline CDR1 is MNHEY and CDR2 is SMNVEV (reference sequence). CDR3 sequence: CAIEVLTGQENTEAFF. The CDR3 region has the DNA TGTGCCATCGAAGTACTAACGGGACAAGAGAACACTGAAGCTTTCTTT.

The chain recombines TRBV5-4 with TRBJ1-3; D is ambiguous. Germline V gives CDR1 SGHNT, CDR2 YYREEE (reference sequence). V was shortened by 4 bases and J by 5 bases, with 13 bases between the two germline ends. This CDR3 comprises 14 residues. CDR3 in DNA: TGTGCCAGCAGCACCAGCGGACTGAGAAACACCATATATTTT. This encodes CASSTSGLRNTIYF.

The chain is built from TRBV19 and TRBJ2-2; D possibly corresponds to TRBD1 (6 bases). The CDR3 loop spans 14 amino acids. V lost 4 bases and J lost 5, with 11 bases in between. The germline CDR1 and CDR2 sequences are LNHDA and SQIVND (reference sequence). The CDR3 loop is CASSSLQGTGELFF. The CDR3, as DNA: TGTGCCAGTAGTAGCCTCCAGGGGACCGGGGAGCTGTTTTTT. The complete variable domain, with remaining parts taken from reference TRBV19 and TRBJ2-2, reads DGGITQSPKYLFRKEGQNVTLSCEQNLNHDAMYWYRQDPGQGLRLIYYSQIVNDFQKGDIAEGYSVSREKKESFPLTVTSAQKNPTAFYLCASSSLQGTGELFFGEGSRLTVL.

The rearrangement uses TRBV29-1 and TRBJ1-3; D unclear. This CDR3 comprises 13 residues. The germline V and J ends were trimmed by 0 bases and 1 base, with 4 bases remaining between them. The V gene's germline CDR1 is SQVTM and CDR2 ANQGSEA. The CDR3 loop is CSVEDLSGNTIYF. The CDR3 nucleotides read TGCAGCGTTGAAGATCTTTCTGGAAACACCATATATTTT.

This chain links TRBV19 with TRBJ1-5; D not resolved. This CDR3 region has 17 residues. Per germline, CDR1 LNHDA and CDR2 SQIVND (reference sequence). V lost 6 bases to trimming and J lost 11 bases, with 29 bases between them. This CDR3 reads CASSLGSKKGGIGSQHF. Here the CDR3 DNA reads TGTGCCAGTAGCCTGGGGTCAAAAAAAGGAGGGATAGGGTCCCAGCATTTT.